This T cell receptor (beta chain) was captured in a study of T-cell memory formation after mild COVID-19. The sample holds a few counts of this clonotype. What it recognizes is unknown. After 5'RACE with constant-segment primers, TCR alpha and TCR beta cDNA libraries carrying sample barcodes and UMIs were obtained. TCRdb re-called the 5' RACE reads with MiXCR, one entry per CDR3 protein. The sample contains around 300,000 distinct CDR3 sequences, about 13% of which appear only once. Study-wide points: SARS-CoV-2 specificity of second-wave clones peaking day 37 was unconfirmed.

V lost 5 bases, J lost 1 base, and 20 bases lay in between. Per the germline V gene, CDR1 is MNHEY and CDR2 is SMNVEV (reference sequence). The CDR3 extends over 17 amino acids. This receptor was identified in a man aged 18 to 29 who had mild COVID-19 (a few samples of this study predate the infection). Cell type and time point are not known. The chain carries TRBV27 and TRBJ2-5, with D perhaps being TRBD1 or TRBD2 (5 bases each). Sequencing was performed on PBMCs or a T cell subset sorted from them (not recorded which). CDR3 coding DNA: TGTGCCAGCAGTCCCCTTGGGTCTTCGGGGCCCCAAGAGACCCAGTACTTC. Its translation: CASSPLGSSGPQETQYF.